A selection of T cell receptor beta chains follows, all from one sample in a study of cytomegalovirus exposure and HLA in healthy donors. Assay: immunoSEQ multiplex PCR; the TCRdb copy retains only in-frame clones and omits some. The repertoire consists of 120,000 or so clones, with about 83% occurring once and the leading ten covering about 3.5%. Sequenced input: PBMCs. Every receptor here comes from a man between 25 and 39 years old in good health and CMV-seronegative. Both conserved end residues are part of each CDR3. Each record gives: V gene, clone size, J gene, D gene, CDR3 DNA, CDR3 protein. A D gene is named only where the DNA matches it firmly. For some rows the clone size is stated as once, few or many, or as a class when expanded; others skip it.

V: TRBV18; size: -; J: TRBJ2-7; D: -; DNA: TGTGCCAGCTCATCCCGGGTGAGTCGAGGCGAGCAGTACTTC; CDR3: CASSSRVSRGEQYF
V: TRBV28; size: few; J: TRBJ1-1; D: -; DNA: TGTGCCAGCAGTCCTCGGACGGGGATGAACACTGAAGCTTTCTTT; CDR3: CASSPRTGMNTEAFF
V: TRBV15; size: few; J: TRBJ1-2; D: TRBD1; DNA: TGTGCCACCAGCAAACAGGGGGCTGAGTACTATGGCTACACCTTC; CDR3: CATSKQGAEYYGYTF
V: TRBV2; size: -; J: TRBJ2-2; D: TRBD1; DNA: TGTGCCAGCAGAGGACAGGGGGCCGGGGAGCTGTTTTTT; CDR3: CASRGQGAGELFF
V: TRBV13; size: -; J: TRBJ2-1; D: -; DNA: TGTGCCAGCAGTTCACAGGGTTCCTACAATGAGCAGTTCTTC; CDR3: CASSSQGSYNEQFF
V: TRBV6-4; size: -; J: TRBJ2-2; D: -; DNA: TGTGCCAGCTCGACAGGAAACACCGGGGAGCTGTTTTTT; CDR3: CASSTGNTGELFF
V: TRBV27; size: -; J: TRBJ2-7; D: TRBD1; DNA: TGTGCCAGCAGTTTTCAGGGACAGGGCCCCTCCGAGCAGTACTTC; CDR3: CASSFQGQGPSEQYF
V: TRBV15; size: -; J: TRBJ1-4; D: -; DNA: TGTGCCACCGGGGGGGAGAGGGAAAAACTGTTTTTT; CDR3: CATGGEREKLFF
V: TRBV6-5; size: -; J: TRBJ1-6; D: TRBD1; DNA: TGTGCCAGCAGTTACGGGGACAGGGTTAATTCACCCCTCCACTTT; CDR3: CASSYGDRVNSPLHF
V: TRBV5-6; size: -; J: TRBJ1-3; D: -; DNA: TGTGCCAGCAGCCCGCCGGGGTCCTCTGGAAACACCATATATTTT; CDR3: CASSPPGSSGNTIYF
V: TRBV28; size: -; J: TRBJ2-7; D: TRBD1; DNA: TGTGCCAGCAGTCGCCCACCGGGACAGGGGACCCACGAGCAGTACTTC; CDR3: CASSRPPGQGTHEQYF
V: TRBV5-1; size: -; J: TRBJ1-3; D: -; DNA: TGCGCCAGCACCGGGGGGAACTCTGGAAACACCATATATTTT; CDR3: CASTGGNSGNTIYF
V: TRBV7-9; size: few; J: TRBJ2-5; D: -; DNA: TGTGCCAGCAGCTTGGGGGGGGCCGAAGAGACCCAGTACTTC; CDR3: CASSLGGAEETQYF
V: TRBV5-6; size: few; J: TRBJ2-7; D: TRBD1; DNA: TGTGCCAGCAGCCCGGACAGGGGTAGCGAGCAGTACTTC; CDR3: CASSPDRGSEQYF
V: TRBV12-5; size: -; J: TRBJ2-2; D: TRBD2; DNA: TGTGCTAGTGGTTTGGTACAAGGGACTAGTGCGAACACCGGGGAGCTGTTTTTT; CDR3: CASGLVQGTSANTGELFF
V: TRBV4-1; size: -; J: TRBJ2-3; D: -; DNA: TGCGCCAGCAGCCAAGGGACACAAAGCACAGATACGCAGTATTTT; CDR3: CASSQGTQSTDTQYF
V: TRBV6-4; size: -; J: TRBJ2-1; D: -; DNA: TGTGCCAGCAGTGACCGTCCGCGGGAACAGCAGTTCTTC; CDR3: CASSDRPREQQFF
V: TRBV10-3; size: -; J: TRBJ1-1; D: TRBD1; DNA: TGTGCCATCAGTGAGTCCGGGACAGATGAAGCTTTCTTT; CDR3: CAISESGTDEAFF
V: TRBV6-6; size: few; J: TRBJ2-1; D: TRBD1; DNA: TGTGCCAGCAGTCCCGGGACAGGTAATTATGAGCAGTTCTTC; CDR3: CASSPGTGNYEQFF
V: TRBV7-9; size: -; J: TRBJ2-7; D: TRBD2; DNA: TGTGCCAGCAGCCCAGGGGGGGGGACTAGCGGGACGGGACAGTACTTC; CDR3: CASSPGGGTSGTGQYF
V: TRBV9; size: -; J: TRBJ1-2; D: -; DNA: TGTGCCAGCAGCGTAGACAGGAACTATGGCTACACCTTC; CDR3: CASSVDRNYGYTF
V: TRBV18; size: -; J: TRBJ2-1; D: TRBD1; DNA: TGTGCCAGCTCAACGGGACAGACCTACAATGAGCAGTTCTTC; CDR3: CASSTGQTYNEQFF
V: TRBV27; size: -; J: TRBJ1-3; D: -; DNA: TGTGCCAGCAGTTTTCTGGGGGGACCTGGAAACACCATATATTTT; CDR3: CASSFLGGPGNTIYF
V: TRBV10-3; size: -; J: TRBJ1-4; D: -; DNA: TGTGCCATCAGTGAGGGGGGGGGAAAACTGTTTTTT; CDR3: CAISEGGGKLFF
V: TRBV5-1; size: -; J: TRBJ1-2; D: TRBD1; DNA: TGCGCCAGCAGCCCCCGACAGGGTGGCGATGGCTACACCTTC; CDR3: CASSPRQGGDGYTF
V: TRBV11-2; size: -; J: TRBJ2-7; D: -; DNA: TGTGCCAGCAGCTTAAGGGGGACATTCCCGGGGGAGCAGTACTTC; CDR3: CASSLRGTFPGEQYF
V: TRBV7-9; size: once; J: TRBJ2-7; D: -; DNA: TGTGCCAGCAGCTCGACAGCCGTCACCTACGAGCAGTACTTC; CDR3: CASSSTAVTYEQYF
V: TRBV6-4; size: -; J: TRBJ2-1; D: -; DNA: TGTGCCAGCAGTGACCTTGGTCATAGTGAGCAGTTCTTC; CDR3: CASSDLGHSEQFF
V: TRBV19; size: -; J: TRBJ1-5; D: -; DNA: TGTGCCAGTACCGATGGGGGACGGGGGGACCAGCCCCAGCATTTT; CDR3: CASTDGGRGDQPQHF
V: TRBV2; size: -; J: TRBJ2-2; D: -; DNA: TGTGCCAGCAGTGGAGGCGCTAGCCTCGGCGGGGAGCTGTTTTTT; CDR3: CASSGGASLGGELFF
V: TRBV9; size: once; J: TRBJ2-5; D: -; DNA: TGTGCCAGCAGCGGTCGGGACATTCAAGAGACCCAGTACTTC; CDR3: CASSGRDIQETQYF
V: TRBV15; size: few; J: TRBJ2-3; D: -; DNA: TGTGCCACCAGCACAGGAATTACGCAGTATTTT; CDR3: CATSTGITQYF
V: TRBV5-1; size: -; J: TRBJ2-2; D: -; DNA: TGCGCCAGCAGCTTACCCAACAGGGAAACCGGGGAGCTGTTTTTT; CDR3: CASSLPNRETGELFF
V: TRBV6-5; size: -; J: TRBJ2-1; D: -; DNA: TGTGCCAGCAGTTACTCTTCTGGCTCCCCCAATGAGCAGTTCTTC; CDR3: CASSYSSGSPNEQFF
V: TRBV5-1; size: -; J: TRBJ2-3; D: -; DNA: TGCGCCAGCAGCTTCCAGGATCCTTCCACAGATACGCAGTATTTT; CDR3: CASSFQDPSTDTQYF
V: TRBV19; size: -; J: TRBJ2-1; D: TRBD2; DNA: TGTGCCAGTAGTGGCGGGGGGGACTACAATGAGCAGTTCTTC; CDR3: CASSGGGDYNEQFF
V: TRBV9; size: -; J: TRBJ2-5; D: TRBD1; DNA: TGTGCCAGCAGCGTGGCACAGGGGGTCGGGACCCAGTACTTC; CDR3: CASSVAQGVGTQYF
V: TRBV9; size: once; J: TRBJ1-1; D: TRBD1; DNA: TGTGCCAGCAGCGTAGAAGTGACAGGGTCGGGGACTGAAGCTTTCTTT; CDR3: CASSVEVTGSGTEAFF
V: TRBV6-5; size: -; J: TRBJ1-1; D: -; DNA: TGTGCCAGCAGTTCCGGGAGCGTGGGCACTGAAGCTTTCTTT; CDR3: CASSSGSVGTEAFF
V: TRBV27; size: -; J: TRBJ2-6; D: -; DNA: TGTGCCAGCAGTGAGGTTTATGGGGCCAACGTCCTGACTTTC; CDR3: CASSEVYGANVLTF
V: TRBV7-8; size: -; J: TRBJ1-1; D: TRBD1; DNA: TGTGCCAGCAGCCCCCGGTGGACAGGGGAAGCTTTCTTT; CDR3: CASSPRWTGEAFF
V: TRBV7-9; size: -; J: TRBJ1-5; D: -; DNA: TGTGCCAGCAGCTTAATGAGTAGCAATCAGCCCCAGCATTTT; CDR3: CASSLMSSNQPQHF
V: TRBV28; size: -; J: TRBJ2-7; D: TRBD1; DNA: TGTGCCAGCAGTTTATTCGGACAGGGGGTCTACGAGCAGTACTTC; CDR3: CASSLFGQGVYEQYF
V: TRBV10-3; size: -; J: TRBJ1-1; D: -; DNA: TGTGCCATCTCCCGACAGAAGAACACTGAAGCTTTCTTT; CDR3: CAISRQKNTEAFF
V: TRBV6-5; size: once; J: TRBJ1-3; D: -; DNA: TGTGCCAGCAGTTACTCATCAAATGCGGGAAACACCATATATTTT; CDR3: CASSYSSNAGNTIYF
V: TRBV9; size: -; J: TRBJ1-3; D: -; DNA: TGTGCCAGCAGCCCCCTTGGGAGAGCCTCTGGAAACACCATATATTTT; CDR3: CASSPLGRASGNTIYF
V: TRBV11-1; size: -; J: TRBJ1-1; D: -; DNA: TGTGCCAGCAGCTTAGTACCCAGGGAGAACACTGAAGCTTTCTTT; CDR3: CASSLVPRENTEAFF
V: TRBV5-1; size: -; J: TRBJ1-5; D: TRBD1; DNA: TGCGCCAGCAGCTTGGGGACAGGGGGTCAGCCCCAGCATTTT; CDR3: CASSLGTGGQPQHF
V: TRBV5-1; size: -; J: TRBJ2-7; D: TRBD1; DNA: TGCGCCAGCAGCCCGGACAGGCACTACGAGCAGTACTTC; CDR3: CASSPDRHYEQYF
V: TRBV28; size: once; J: TRBJ1-5; D: -; DNA: TGTGCCAGCAGTTTCGGGACACCTAGGAATAGCAATCAGCCCCAGCATTTT; CDR3: CASSFGTPRNSNQPQHF
V: TRBV7-2; size: -; J: TRBJ1-5; D: TRBD1; DNA: TGTGCCAGCAGCCGACAGGGGGGGATCCAGCCCCAGCATTTT; CDR3: CASSRQGGIQPQHF
V: TRBV28; size: -; J: TRBJ2-1; D: TRBD1; DNA: TGTGCCAGCAGGGGGTACAGGGGGCGCGTAAATGAGCAGTTCTTC; CDR3: CASRGYRGRVNEQFF
V: TRBV6-5; size: -; J: TRBJ2-7; D: -; DNA: TGTGCCAGCAGTCTGGGGGCGGACGGCGCATACGAGCAGTACTTC; CDR3: CASSLGADGAYEQYF
V: TRBV9; size: -; J: TRBJ2-2; D: -; DNA: TGTGCCAGCAGCGTAGGATCGGACACCGGGGAGCTGTTTTTT; CDR3: CASSVGSDTGELFF
V: TRBV4-3; size: -; J: TRBJ1-2; D: TRBD1; DNA: TGCGCCAGCAGCCAACTAGCAGGGGGTAACTATGGCTACACCTTC; CDR3: CASSQLAGGNYGYTF
V: TRBV5-1; size: once; J: TRBJ1-1; D: TRBD1; DNA: TGCGCCAGCAGCTATAAATGGGACAGGGGATCGGACACTGAAGCTTTCTTT; CDR3: CASSYKWDRGSDTEAFF
V: TRBV9; size: -; J: TRBJ2-7; D: TRBD2; DNA: TGTGCCAGCAGCCCCCGAAGTAGCGGGAGGAGCGAGCAGTACTTC; CDR3: CASSPRSSGRSEQYF
V: TRBV19; size: few; J: TRBJ1-5; D: -; DNA: TGTGCCAGTAGGGTTGACAGATTTAGCAATCAGCCCCAGCATTTT; CDR3: CASRVDRFSNQPQHF
V: TRBV5-6; size: -; J: TRBJ2-7; D: -; DNA: TGTGCCAGCAGCTTGGCTGGGAGCCTCTCCTACGAGCAGTACTTC; CDR3: CASSLAGSLSYEQYF
V: TRBV5-1; size: -; J: TRBJ2-3; D: -; DNA: TGCGCCAGCAGCCGGGACTCCTCCACAGATACGCAGTATTTT; CDR3: CASSRDSSTDTQYF